The present TCR beta chain was sequenced within a study of blood T cell repertoires in COVID-19. Study background: Researchers got acute and convalescent COVID-19 samples from the United States, Italy and Spain.

This clone was detected once. V was clipped by 1 base and J by 6 bases; unmatched bases: 3. The CDR3 has 15 amino acids. Germline CDR1 is SGHAT and CDR2 is FQNNGV. How the authors handled the data: Scientists estimated how many nucleated cells there were by amplifying reference gene primers. Clones were sequenced by immunoSEQ multiplex PCR, and TCRdb holds only the in-frame ones, with some missing. V and J calls and clone size are given by that table; D and trimming were obtained from the DNA. The table records some 10,000 clones, 90% of them present only once. Sequencing was done on a sample of peripheral blood. This chain links TRBV11-2 with TRBJ1-3, with TRBD1 matching 10 bases. The sequence derives from a human donor in a cohort sampled during active COVID-19. CDR3 sequence (DNA): TGTGCCAGCAGCTTAGCCGGACAGGGGGTAAACACCATATATTTT. Its translation: CASSLAGQGVNTIYF.